This T cell receptor beta chain was sequenced in a study of shared clonotypes between healthy human individuals. Using immunoSEQ multiplex PCR, the repertoire was profiled, and TCRdb retains in-frame clones only, with some absent. Of about 230,000 clones in the sample, 50% to 80% were seen once. In germline, CDR1 is GTSNPN, CDR2 SVGIG (reference sequence). Trimming shortened V by 5 bases and J by 1 base, and 15 bases separated the two germline ends. This CDR3 has 15 residues. This sequence originates from a man aged 25-45 years in good health. The sequenced sample was memory CD4+ T cells sorted from blood. Subset reported: CD45RA-negative fraction. The chain has TRBV30 and TRBJ1-5; no definite D call. The CDR3: CAWGEGSWSNQPQHF. As DNA, the CDR3 is TGTGCCTGGGGAGAAGGGTCTTGGAGCAATCAGCCCCAGCATTTT.